The 11 T cell receptor beta chains given below trace back to one sample, sequenced in a study of human T cells and chemical hapten exposure. Time point meaning: pre-sensitization, week 0. Treatment here: therapeutic diphenylcyclopropenone sensitization with weekly scalp DPC. TCRdb reprocessed the RACE reads with MiXCR, giving one entry per CDR3 protein. This table holds 180,000 or so distinct CDR3 sequences, approximately 29% found once. The sample consisted of whole blood, taken in connection with sensitization to the hapten diphenylcyclopropenone (DPC). The receptors stem from a woman in her twenties or thirties with alopecia areata. Some clones in this sample may be carry-over from other donors' samples.

In its sample, this clonotype was seen a few times. The CDR3 region has the DNA TGTGCCAGCTCACGAAACGGGGAGAATCAGCCCCAGCATTTT. Encoded protein: CASSRNGENQPQHF. The chain recombines TRBV18 with TRBJ1-5; D not resolved. Germline V lookup: CDR1 KGHSH, CDR2 LQKENI. V gave up 4 bases and J gave up 4 bases, with 11 bases separating them. This CDR3 comprises 14 residues.

The chain links TRBV7-2 to TRBJ2-3; TRBD1 aligns across 7 bases. This CDR3 region has 17 residues. Per germline, CDR1 SGHTA and CDR2 FQGNSA. The J segment lost 1 base and the V segment lost 0 bases, leaving 7 bases of the junction unmatched. The CDR3 DNA reads TGTGCCAGCAGCTTAGCCGACCGGGACAGTCGCACAGATACGCAGTATTTT. It yields the protein CASSLADRDSRTDTQYF.

At least ten counts were recorded for this clonotype. The V and J genes are TRBV6-1 and TRBJ2-2, with 10 bases that match TRBD1. The germline V gene has CDR1 MNHNS and CDR2 SASEGT. This CDR3 is built from 15 residues. V shed 6 bases, J shed 7 bases, and the junction held 8 bases outside the gene matches. For the CDR3, the DNA is TGTGCCAGCAGCCGGACCCGGACAGGGGGCGGGGAGCTGTTTTTT. Encoded protein: CASSRTRTGGGELFF.

The chain uses TRBV29-1 and TRBJ1-3; D remains ambiguous. This CDR3 contains 15 residues. Germline CDR1 and CDR2: SQVTM and ANQGSEA. With 1 base removed from V and 0 bases from J, the gap between germline ends came to 10 bases. In DNA form, the CDR3 reads TGCAGCGTTGAAGTGTTCGGGAGCTCTGGAAACACCATATATTTT. This translates into CSVEVFGSSGNTIYF.

This clonotype was counted between two and nine times. The chain uses TRBV5-1 and TRBJ1-1; 8 nucleotides match TRBD1. Germline CDR1 is SGHRS and CDR2 is YFSETQ. V lost 3 bases to trimming and J lost 8 bases; unmatched junction nucleotides: 6. The CDR3 is made up of 13 amino acids. CDR3 residues: CASSSMTGEEAFF. CDR3 in DNA: TGCGCCAGCAGCTCGATGACAGGGGAAGAAGCTTTCTTT.

The V call is TRBV5-1, the J call TRBJ2-7; no clear D. V lost 1 base and J lost 1, with 6 bases in between. The CDR3 totals 13 residues. Germline V lookup: CDR1 SGHRS, CDR2 YFSETQ. The CDR3 sequence is CASSLRRSYEQYF. In DNA form, the CDR3 reads TGCGCCAGCAGCTTGAGGCGGTCCTACGAGCAGTACTTC. The variable domain in full, completed from reference TRBV5-1 and TRBJ2-7, reads KAGVTQTPRYLIKTRGQQVTLSCSPISGHRSVSWYQQTPGQGLQFLFEYFSETQRNKGNFPGRFSGRQFSNSRSEMNVSTLELGDSALYLCASSLRRSYEQYFGPGTRLTVT.

In its sample, this clonotype was seen a few times. The J gene is TRBJ1-1, the V gene TRBV28; D is possibly TRBD1 (5 bases). The V gene's germline CDR1 is MDHEN and CDR2 SYDVKM. This CDR3 is 16 amino acids long. V lost 7 bases to trimming and J lost 4 bases, with 22 bases between them. The CDR3 loop reads CASTYGAHIGATEAFF. The CDR3 nucleotides read TGTGCCAGCACCTATGGGGCTCACATCGGGGCCACTGAAGCTTTCTTT.

The chain has TRBV29-1 and TRBJ2-7; TRBD1 matches 9 bases. The J segment lost 5 bases and the V segment lost 6 bases, leaving 2 bases of the junction unmatched. Germline V lookup: CDR1 SQVTM, CDR2 ANQGSEA. The CDR3 length is 11 residues. The CDR3, as DNA: TGCAGCGTCCGGACAGGGGACGAGCAGTACTTC. It encodes CSVRTGDEQYF.

The chain is built from TRBV18 and TRBJ2-6; D remains unclear. The CDR3 sequence is 16 residues long. V was shortened by 6 bases and J by 1 base, with 13 bases between the two germline ends. Germline values: CDR1 KGHSH, CDR2 LQKENI. The CDR3 loop reads CASSQTSTSGANVLTF. The DNA for the CDR3 is TGTGCCAGCTCCCAAACTTCCACTTCTGGGGCCAACGTCCTGACTTTC.

This clonotype has just a few counts. J is TRBJ2-5 and V is TRBV28; TRBD2 aligns across 11 bases. Germline V lookup: CDR1 MDHEN, CDR2 SYDVKM. CDR3 length equals 16 residues. Trimming cost V 5 bases and J 3 bases; bases outside gene matches: 8. This CDR3 reads CASSRGLAETEETQYF. CDR3 sequence (DNA): TGTGCCAGCAGTCGGGGACTAGCGGAGACTGAAGAGACCCAGTACTTC.

This clonotype was counted only a few times. This rearrangement joins TRBV21-1 to TRBJ1-1; the table's D call, TRBD1, was not checked against the DNA. TRBV21-1 is a recognized pseudogene. The CDR3 is 15 amino acids. The CDR3 DNA sequence: TGTGCCAGCAGCACGCCCGGCACAACCAACACTGAAGCTTTCTTT. Protein sequence: CASSTPGTTNTEAFF.